The following is a TCR beta chain sequence with its context. Original processing methods: Amplification of reference gene primers was used by the study to estimate nucleated cell counts. Sequenced by immunoSEQ multiplex PCR; TCRdb stores in-frame clones only, minus some. V and J calls plus clone size are reproduced from that table; the DNA served to infer D and trimming. Of about 130,000 clones in the sample, 65% to 90% were seen once. The sample comes from a study of blood T cell repertoires in COVID-19. On the study more broadly: From the United States, Italy and Spain came samples of acute and convalescent COVID-19. The cDNA or gDNA used as material had been derived from T cells, B-cell-depleted T cells, or PBMCs.

This receptor was identified in a man older than 75 with active or convalescent COVID-19. Sequencing input: peripheral blood.

Written as DNA, the CDR3 is TGCAGCGTTGCAGAGGGGGCCAGCAATCAGCCCCAGCATTTT. Translating it yields CSVAEGASNQPQHF. The V gene is TRBV29-1, the J gene TRBJ1-5; 7 bases fit TRBD1. The V gene end was trimmed by 4 bases and the J gene end by 1 base; junction bases not matched to a gene: 4. This CDR3 has 14 residues. Germline V gene data show CDR1 as SQVTM and CDR2 as ANQGSEA.